These 2 T cell receptor beta chains came from one sample sequenced in a study of shared clonotypes between healthy human individuals. Assay: immunoSEQ multiplex PCR; the TCRdb copy retains only in-frame clones and omits some. The data show 2 million to 2.5 million clones, nearly 97% seen once. The material sequenced was naive CD4+ T cells sorted from blood. The subset denotes: CD45RA+ positively selected. Receptors were obtained from a man in his late teens or twenties in good health.

The gene calls are TRBV5-3 and TRBJ2-1, with 8 bases identical to TRBD1. TRBV5-3 is reported as an ORF; its role is uncertain. J gave up 7 bases and V 0 bases, and 12 bases lay outside the gene matches. The CDR3 loop spans 17 amino acids. The CDR3 sequence: CARSLAIIRGRVNEQFF. The CDR3 DNA reads as TGTGCCAGAAGCTTGGCCATAATCAGGGGGCGAGTGAATGAGCAGTTCTTC.

The rearrangement joins TRBV14 to TRBJ1-3; D not resolved. CDR3 size: 15 residues. V lost 1 base and J 1 base, leaving 8 bases between the germline ends. The germline CDR1 and CDR2 sequences are SGHDN and FVKESK. The CDR3 here is CASSQGPGSGNTIYF. DNA for the CDR3: TGTGCCAGCAGCCAAGGACCCGGTTCTGGAAACACCATATATTTT.